This entry is about one T cell receptor (beta chain). The data were obtained in a study of blood T cells in healthy people across ages. Primed by a sample-barcoded 5' primer and a J-beta primer mix, a second PCR proceeded for about 6 to 11 cycles. Via MiXCR, TCRdb re-called the 5' RACE reads, giving one row per CDR3 protein. The table includes under 2,000,000 distinct CDR3 sequences, 49% detected once. Germline CDR1 SNHLY, CDR2 FYNNEI. Trimming removed 8 bases at V and 2 bases at J, with 8 bases between. The CDR3 extends over 12 amino acids. This sequence was found in a woman aged 40 to 49 in good health. V usage is TRBV2 and J usage is TRBJ2-3, with D uncertain. Sequenced input: blood. The chain's CDR3 is CASWHITDTQYF. In DNA, the CDR3 is TGTGCCAGCTGGCACATCACAGATACGCAGTATTTT.